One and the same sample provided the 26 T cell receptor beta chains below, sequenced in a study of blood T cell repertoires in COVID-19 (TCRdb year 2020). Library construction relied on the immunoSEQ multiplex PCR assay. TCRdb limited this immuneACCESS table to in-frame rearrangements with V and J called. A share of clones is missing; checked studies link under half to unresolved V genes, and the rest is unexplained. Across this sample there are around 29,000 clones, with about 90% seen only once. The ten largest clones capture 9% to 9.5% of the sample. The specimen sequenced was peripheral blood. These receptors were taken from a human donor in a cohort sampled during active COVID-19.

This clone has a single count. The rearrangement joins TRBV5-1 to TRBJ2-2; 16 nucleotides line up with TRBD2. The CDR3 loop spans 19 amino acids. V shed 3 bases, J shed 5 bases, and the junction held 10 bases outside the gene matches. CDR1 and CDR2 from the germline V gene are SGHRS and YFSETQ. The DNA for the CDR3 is TGCGCCAGCAGCTCTCCCCCGGGACTAGCGGGGGGGCGAACCGGGGAGCTGTTTTTT. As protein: CASSSPPGLAGGRTGELFF. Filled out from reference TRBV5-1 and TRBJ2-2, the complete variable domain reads KAGVTQTPRYLIKTRGQQVTLSCSPISGHRSVSWYQQTPGQGLQFLFEYFSETQRNKGNFPGRFSGRQFSNSRSEMNVSTLELGDSALYLCASSSPPGLAGGRTGELFFGEGSRLTVL.

The CDR3 loop is CASRSSGHNEQFF. For the CDR3, the DNA is TGTGCCAGCAGGTCTAGCGGACACAATGAGCAGTTCTTC. The chain recombines TRBV7-9 with TRBJ2-1; TRBD2 aligns across 7 bases. V lost 6 bases to trimming and J lost 5 bases; unmatched junction nucleotides: 4. Germline assignment: CDR1 SEHNR and CDR2 FQNEAQ (reference sequence). This CDR3 spans 13 amino acids. The whole variable domain, remainder taken from reference TRBV7-9 and TRBJ2-1, is DTGVSQNPRHKITKRGQNVTFRCDPISEHNRLYWYRQTLGQGPEFLTYFQNEAQLEKSRLLSDRFSAERPKGSFSTLEIQRTEQGDSAMYLCASRSSGHNEQFFGPGTRLTVL.

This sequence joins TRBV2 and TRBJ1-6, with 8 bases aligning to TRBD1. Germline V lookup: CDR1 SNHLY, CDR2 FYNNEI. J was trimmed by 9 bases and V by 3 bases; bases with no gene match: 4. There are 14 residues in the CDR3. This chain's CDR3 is CASSEQGAGSPLHF. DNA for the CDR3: TGTGCCAGCAGTGAGCAGGGGGCGGGTTCACCCCTCCACTTT.

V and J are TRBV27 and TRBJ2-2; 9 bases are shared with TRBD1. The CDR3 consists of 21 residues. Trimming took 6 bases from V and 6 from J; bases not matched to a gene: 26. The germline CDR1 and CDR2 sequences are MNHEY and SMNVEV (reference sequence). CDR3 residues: CASSPIINWFTTGQGAGELFF. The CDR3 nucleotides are TGTGCCAGCAGCCCGATAATTAATTGGTTCACGACGGGACAGGGTGCCGGGGAGCTGTTTTTT.

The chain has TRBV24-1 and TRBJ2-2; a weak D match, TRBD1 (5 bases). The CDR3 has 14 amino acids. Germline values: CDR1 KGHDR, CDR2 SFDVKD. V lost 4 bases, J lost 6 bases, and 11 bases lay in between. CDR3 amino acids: CATSEAGLAGELFF. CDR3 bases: TGTGCCACCAGTGAAGCAGGGTTGGCCGGGGAGCTGTTTTTT.

CDR3 sequence reads: CASSLGDATNEKLFF. Written as DNA, the CDR3 is TGTGCCAGCAGTCTCGGAGATGCAACTAATGAAAAACTGTTTTTT. The V call is TRBV6-6, the J call TRBJ1-4; no reliable D call. The germline gives CDR1 MNHNY, CDR2 SVGAGI (reference sequence). The V end lost 5 bases, the J end lost 0 bases, and 10 bases lay between the germline ends. CDR3 length: 15 amino acids.

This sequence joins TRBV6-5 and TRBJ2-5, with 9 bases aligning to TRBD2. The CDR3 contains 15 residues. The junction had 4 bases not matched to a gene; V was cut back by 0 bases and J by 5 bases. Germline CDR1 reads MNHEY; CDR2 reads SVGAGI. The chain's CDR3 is CASSYSLAGSETQYF. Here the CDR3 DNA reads TGTGCCAGCAGTTACTCACTAGCGGGTAGTGAGACCCAGTACTTC.

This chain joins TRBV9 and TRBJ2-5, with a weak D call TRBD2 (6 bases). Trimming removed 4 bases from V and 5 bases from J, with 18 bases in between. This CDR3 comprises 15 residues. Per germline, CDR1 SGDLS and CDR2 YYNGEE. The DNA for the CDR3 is TGTGCCAGCAGCAAAGAGGGGCTAGCGTCGGAGACCCAGTACTTC. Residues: CASSKEGLASETQYF.

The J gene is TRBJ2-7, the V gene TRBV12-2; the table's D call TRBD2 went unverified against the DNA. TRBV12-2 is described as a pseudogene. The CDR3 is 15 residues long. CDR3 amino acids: CASRPSGSSSYEQYF. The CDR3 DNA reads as TGTGCAAGTCGTCCTAGCGGGAGTAGCTCCTACGAGCAGTACTTC.

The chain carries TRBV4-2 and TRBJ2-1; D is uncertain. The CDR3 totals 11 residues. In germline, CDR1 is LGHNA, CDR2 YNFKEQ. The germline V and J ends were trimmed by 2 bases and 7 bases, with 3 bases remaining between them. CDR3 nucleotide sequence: TGTGCCAGCAGCCAACGTAATGAGCAGTTCTTC. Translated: CASSQRNEQFF.

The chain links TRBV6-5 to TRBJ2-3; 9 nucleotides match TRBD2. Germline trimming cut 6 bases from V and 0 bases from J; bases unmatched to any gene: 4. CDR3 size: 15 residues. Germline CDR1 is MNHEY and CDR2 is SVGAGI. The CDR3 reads CASRRLADSTDTQYF. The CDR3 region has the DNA TGTGCCAGCAGAAGACTAGCGGATAGCACAGATACGCAGTATTTT.

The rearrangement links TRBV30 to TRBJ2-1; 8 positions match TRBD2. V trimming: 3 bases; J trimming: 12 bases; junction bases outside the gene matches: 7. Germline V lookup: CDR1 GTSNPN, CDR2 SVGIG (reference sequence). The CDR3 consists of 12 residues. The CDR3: CAWSGGGPVQFF. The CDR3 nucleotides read TGTGCCTGGAGCGGGGGGGGCCCTGTGCAGTTCTTC.

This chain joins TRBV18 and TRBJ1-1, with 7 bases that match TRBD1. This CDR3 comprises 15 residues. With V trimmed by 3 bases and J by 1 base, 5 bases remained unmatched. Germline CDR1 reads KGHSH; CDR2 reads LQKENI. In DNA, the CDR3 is TGTGCCAGCTCACCGGGTAACAGGGGGAACACTGAAGCTTTCTTT. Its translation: CASSPGNRGNTEAFF.

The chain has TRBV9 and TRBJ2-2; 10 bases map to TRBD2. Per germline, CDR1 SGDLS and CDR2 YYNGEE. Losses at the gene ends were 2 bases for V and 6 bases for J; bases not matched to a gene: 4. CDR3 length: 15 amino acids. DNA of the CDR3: TGTGCCAGCAGCGTGCTAGCGGGAGTGTCCGGGGAGCTGTTTTTT. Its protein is CASSVLAGVSGELFF.

CDR3 nucleotide sequence: TGTGCCAGCAGCTTAGGAGGGGGGGGCCCAGATACGCAGTATTTT. Its translation: CASSLGGGGPDTQYF. The chain uses TRBV7-8 and TRBJ2-3; a weak D match, TRBD2 (7 bases). This CDR3 comprises 15 residues. The V end lost 1 base, the J end lost 4 bases, and 12 bases lay between the germline ends. Germline lookup yields CDR1 SGHVS and CDR2 FQNEAQ.

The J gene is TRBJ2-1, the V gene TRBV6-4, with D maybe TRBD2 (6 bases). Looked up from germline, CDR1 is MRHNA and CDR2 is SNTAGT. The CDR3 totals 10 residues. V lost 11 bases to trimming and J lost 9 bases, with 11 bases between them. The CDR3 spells CAPGGSEQFF. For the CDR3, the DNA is TGTGCCCCCGGAGGGAGTGAGCAGTTCTTC.

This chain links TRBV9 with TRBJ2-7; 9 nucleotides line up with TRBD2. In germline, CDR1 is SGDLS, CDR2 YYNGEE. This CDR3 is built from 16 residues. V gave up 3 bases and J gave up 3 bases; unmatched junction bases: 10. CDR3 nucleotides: TGTGCCAGCAGCGCTAGGATAGCGGGGGCTCGCTACGAGCAGTACTTC. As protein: CASSARIAGARYEQYF.

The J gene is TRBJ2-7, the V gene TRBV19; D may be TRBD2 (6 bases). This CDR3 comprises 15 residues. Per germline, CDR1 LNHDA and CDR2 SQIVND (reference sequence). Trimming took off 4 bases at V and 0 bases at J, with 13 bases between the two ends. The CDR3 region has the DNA TGTGCCAGTAGTAATGGCGGGAAAGGCTCCTACGAGCAGTACTTC. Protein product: CASSNGGKGSYEQYF.

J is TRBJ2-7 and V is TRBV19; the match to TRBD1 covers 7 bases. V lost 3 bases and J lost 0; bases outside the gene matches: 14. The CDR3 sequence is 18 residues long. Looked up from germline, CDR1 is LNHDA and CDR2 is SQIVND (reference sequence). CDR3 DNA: TGTGCCAGTAGTATTGAAGGGGGCGGTCCCCGGAGCTCCTACGAGCAGTACTTC. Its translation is CASSIEGGGPRSSYEQYF.

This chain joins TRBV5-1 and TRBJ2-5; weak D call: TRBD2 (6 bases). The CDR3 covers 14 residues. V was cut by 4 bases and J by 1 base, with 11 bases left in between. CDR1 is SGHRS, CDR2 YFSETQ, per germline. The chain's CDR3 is CASSRLAAQETQYF. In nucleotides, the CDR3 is TGCGCCAGCAGCCGTTTAGCGGCCCAAGAGACCCAGTACTTC.

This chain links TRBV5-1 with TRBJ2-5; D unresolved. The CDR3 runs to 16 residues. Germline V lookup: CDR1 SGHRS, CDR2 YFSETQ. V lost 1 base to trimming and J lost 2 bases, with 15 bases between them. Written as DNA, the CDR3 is TGCGCCAGCAGCTTGTCAGCTGATCAACTACAAGAGACCCAGTACTTC. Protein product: CASSLSADQLQETQYF.

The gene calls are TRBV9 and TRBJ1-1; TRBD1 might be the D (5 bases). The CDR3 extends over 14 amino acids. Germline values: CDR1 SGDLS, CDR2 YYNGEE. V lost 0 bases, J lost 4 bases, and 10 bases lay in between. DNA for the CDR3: TGTGCCAGCAGCGTAGGGGGCGCTTCCACTGAAGCTTTCTTT. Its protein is CASSVGGASTEAFF.

CDR3 nucleotide sequence: TGTGCCAGCAGGTTAACGGACCAGGGGCATTATGGCTACACCTTC. This gives the protein CASRLTDQGHYGYTF. J is TRBJ1-2 and V is TRBV11-2; D may be TRBD1 (6 bases). The CDR3 totals 15 residues. V was clipped by 6 bases and J by 5 bases, with 19 bases between them. Germline V gene lookup returns CDR1 SGHAT and CDR2 FQNNGV. Complete variable domain (other parts from reference TRBV11-2 and TRBJ1-2): EAGVAQSPRYKIIEKRQSVAFWCNPISGHATLYWYQQILGQGPKLLIQFQNNGVVDDSQLPKDRFSAERLKGVDSTLKIQPAKLEDSAVYLCASRLTDQGHYGYTFGSGTRLTVV.

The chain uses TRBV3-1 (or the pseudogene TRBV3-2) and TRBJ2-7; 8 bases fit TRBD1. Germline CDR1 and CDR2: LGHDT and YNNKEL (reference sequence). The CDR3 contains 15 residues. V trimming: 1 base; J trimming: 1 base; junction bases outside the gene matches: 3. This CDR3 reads CASSQGTGRSYEQYF. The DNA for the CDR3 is TGTGCCAGCAGCCAAGGGACAGGGCGATCCTACGAGCAGTACTTC.

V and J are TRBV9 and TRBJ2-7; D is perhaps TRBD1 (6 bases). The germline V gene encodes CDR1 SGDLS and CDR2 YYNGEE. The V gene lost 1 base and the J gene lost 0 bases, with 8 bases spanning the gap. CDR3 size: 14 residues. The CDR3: CASSVLDSSYEQYF. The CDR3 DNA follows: TGTGCCAGCAGCGTACTGGACAGCTCCTACGAGCAGTACTTC.

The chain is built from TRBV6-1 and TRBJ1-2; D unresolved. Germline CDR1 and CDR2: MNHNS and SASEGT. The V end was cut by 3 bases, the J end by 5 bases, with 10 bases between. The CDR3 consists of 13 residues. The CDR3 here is CASSDRVDYGYTF. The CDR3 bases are TGTGCCAGCAGTGACCGGGTCGATTATGGCTACACCTTC.